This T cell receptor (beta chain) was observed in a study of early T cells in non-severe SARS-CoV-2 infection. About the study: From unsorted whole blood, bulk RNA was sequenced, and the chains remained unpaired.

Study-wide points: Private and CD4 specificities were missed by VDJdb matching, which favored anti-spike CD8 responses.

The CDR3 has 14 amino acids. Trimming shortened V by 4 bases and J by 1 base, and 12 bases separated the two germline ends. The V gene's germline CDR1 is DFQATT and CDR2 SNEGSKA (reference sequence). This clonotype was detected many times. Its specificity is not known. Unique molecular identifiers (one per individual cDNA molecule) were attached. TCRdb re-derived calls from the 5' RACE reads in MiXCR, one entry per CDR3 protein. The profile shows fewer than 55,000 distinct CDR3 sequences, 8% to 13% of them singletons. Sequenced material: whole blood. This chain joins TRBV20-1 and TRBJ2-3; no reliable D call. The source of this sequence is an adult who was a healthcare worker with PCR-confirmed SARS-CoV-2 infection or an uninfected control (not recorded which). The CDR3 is CSATLTAGTDTQYF. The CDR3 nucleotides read TGCAGTGCTACCCTGACTGCGGGCACAGATACGCAGTATTTT.